The next 30 T cell receptor beta chains were all read from a single sample in a study of T cells in localized non-small cell lung cancer. Only in-frame clones appear in the TCRdb table, and some are missing; sequencing was by immunoSEQ multiplex PCR. The sample holds 100,000 to 150,000 clones, around 89% seen once. Sequenced material: peripheral blood, taken before any cancer treatment. These TCRs come from an older female donor with stage I lung adenocarcinoma.

The rearrangement uses TRBV27 and TRBJ2-7; the D call may be TRBD1 or TRBD2 (6 bases each). The germline V and J ends were trimmed by 5 bases and 3 bases, with 20 bases remaining between them. Germline V CDR1 and CDR2: MNHEY, SMNVEV (reference sequence). The CDR3 covers 16 residues. The CDR3 DNA reads as TGTGCCAGCAGTACTGGGACACCGGGGGCCAACTACGAGCAGTACTTC. It is translated as CASSTGTPGANYEQYF.

The V gene is TRBV19, the J gene TRBJ1-2; D call uncertain. The germline V and J ends were trimmed by 2 bases and 4 bases, with 11 bases remaining between them. From germline, CDR1 is LNHDA and CDR2 SQIVND (reference sequence). CDR3 length: 14 residues. CDR3 residues: CASSIQSSPYGYTF. Here the CDR3 DNA reads TGTGCCAGTAGTATACAGAGCAGCCCCTATGGCTACACCTTC.

This sequence joins TRBV28 and TRBJ2-3; 8 bases line up with TRBD2. The CDR3 extends over 15 amino acids. Germline V CDR1 and CDR2: MDHEN, SYDVKM. J was trimmed by 3 bases and V by 7 bases; bases with no gene match: 9. CDR3 region: CASIPAGDRTDTQYF. As DNA, the CDR3 is TGTGCCAGCATACCAGCGGGAGATCGAACAGATACGCAGTATTTT.

This chain links TRBV6-1 with TRBJ1-2, with a weak D call TRBD1 (5 bases). The germline V and J ends were trimmed by 2 bases and 8 bases, with 15 bases remaining between them. The germline CDR1 and CDR2 sequences are MNHNS and SASEGT. This CDR3 comprises 14 residues. CDR3 in amino acids: CASSELAAQGGYTF. As DNA, the CDR3 is TGTGCCAGCAGTGAATTGGCCGCCCAGGGCGGCTACACCTTC.

The J gene is TRBJ2-3, the V gene TRBV7-3; 11 nucleotides match TRBD2. Per the germline V gene, CDR1 is SGHTA and CDR2 is FQGTGA. This CDR3 is 20 amino acids long. J was trimmed by 3 bases and V by 1 base; bases with no gene match: 15. The CDR3 coding sequence is TGTGCCAGCAGCTTAAACCGTTTCGGGACTAGCGGAGCGAGAACAGATACGCAGTATTTT. Its protein product is CASSLNRFGTSGARTDTQYF.

A single count supports this clone. The genes are TRBV6-6 and TRBJ2-7, with D unclear. The CDR3 covers 14 residues. Germline V gene lookup returns CDR1 MNHNY and CDR2 SVGAGI (reference sequence). V lost 6 bases and J 0 bases, leaving 12 bases between the germline ends. DNA for the CDR3: TGTGCCAGCAGAACTCCTCAGTCCTCCTACGAGCAGTACTTC. This gives the protein CASRTPQSSYEQYF.

This clone was recorded once. The chain uses TRBV7-3 and TRBJ2-3; D perhaps matches TRBD1 (6 bases). Trimming removed 6 bases at V and 3 bases at J, with 16 bases between. CDR1 SGHTA and CDR2 FQGTGA come from the germline V gene. The CDR3 totals 15 residues. The CDR3 coding sequence is TGTGCCAGCAGTGAGTGGGAGAGGGGGACAGATACGCAGTATTTT. It yields the protein CASSEWERGTDTQYF.

The rearrangement uses TRBV2 and TRBJ1-2; D ambiguous. CDR3 length equals 12 residues. V was cut by 6 bases and J by 4 bases, with 9 bases left in between. Germline V lookup: CDR1 SNHLY, CDR2 FYNNEI. In DNA form, the CDR3 reads TGTGCCAGCAGCGCTCGGGGCTATGGCTACACCTTC. It codes for CASSARGYGYTF.

The gene calls are TRBV7-9 and TRBJ2-2; TRBD1 might be the D (5 bases). Per the germline V gene, CDR1 is SEHNR and CDR2 is FQNEAQ (reference sequence). V lost 3 bases, J lost 5 bases, and 7 bases lay in between. The CDR3 consists of 13 residues. In DNA, the CDR3 is TGTGCCAGCAGCTTCGCAGGGACCGGGGAGCTGTTTTTT. As protein: CASSFAGTGELFF.

The chain recombines TRBV5-1 with TRBJ2-2; possible D gene TRBD2, 6 bases. Trimming removed 8 bases at V and 11 bases at J, with 16 bases between. The germline V gene encodes CDR1 SGHRS and CDR2 YFSETQ. The CDR3 contains 12 residues. The CDR3, as DNA: TGCGCCAGTCACCCCGGGGGAGATGAGCTGTTTTTT. Translating it yields CASHPGGDELFF.

This chain uses TRBV27 with TRBJ2-7; 8 bases agree with TRBD1. The CDR3 sequence is 12 residues long. CDR1 is MNHEY, CDR2 SMNVEV, per germline (reference sequence). Trimming cost V 5 bases and J 3 bases; bases outside gene matches: 0. The CDR3 sequence: CASSGQGYEQYF. The CDR3 nucleotides read TGTGCCAGCAGTGGACAGGGCTACGAGCAGTACTTC.

The chain combines TRBV11-3 with TRBJ2-7; the match to TRBD1 covers 11 bases. There are 15 residues in the CDR3. Trimming cost V 5 bases and J 2 bases; bases outside gene matches: 5. CDR1 is SGHNT, CDR2 YENEEA, per germline. CDR3 in amino acids: CASSPKGQGAYEQYF. CDR3 sequence (DNA): TGTGCCAGCAGCCCAAAGGGACAGGGGGCCTACGAGCAGTACTTC.

The rearrangement links TRBV6-1 to TRBJ1-2; D might be TRBD1 (5 bases). Germline V CDR1 and CDR2: MNHNS, SASEGT. The CDR3 is 15 amino acids. With 2 bases removed from V and 4 bases from J, the gap between germline ends came to 14 bases. CDR3: CASSEQGGETYGYTF. The CDR3 nucleotides are TGTGCCAGCAGTGAACAGGGAGGGGAGACCTATGGCTACACCTTC.

The chain links TRBV27 to TRBJ1-2; a weak D match, TRBD1 (6 bases). This CDR3 comprises 12 residues. Germline-derived CDR1 and CDR2 are MNHEY and SMNVEV (reference sequence). Trimming removed 8 bases from V and 2 bases from J, with 9 bases in between. The CDR3 DNA sequence: TGTGCCAGCGGACAGTACAACTATGGCTACACCTTC. It specifies CASGQYNYGYTF.

As regards this clone: The identical CDR3 is also encoded by other nucleotide sequences in the sample. The chain combines TRBV5-1 with TRBJ2-7, with D possibly called TRBD1 or TRBD2 (6 bases each). Trimming removed 0 bases at V and 4 bases at J, with 11 bases between. CDR3 size: 14 residues. The germline V gene encodes CDR1 SGHRS and CDR2 YFSETQ. In DNA form, the CDR3 reads TGCGCCAGCAGCTTGGGGCAGGGGAGGTACGAGCAGTACTTC. Translation gives CASSLGQGRYEQYF. Supplemented by reference TRBV5-1 and TRBJ2-7, the full variable domain reads KAGVTQTPRYLIKTRGQQVTLSCSPISGHRSVSWYQQTPGQGLQFLFEYFSETQRNKGNFPGRFSGRQFSNSRSEMNVSTLELGDSALYLCASSLGQGRYEQYFGPGTRLTVT.

This chain joins TRBV5-8 and TRBJ1-5; D is ambiguous. V lost 7 bases and J lost 7, with 15 bases in between. CDR3 length equals 13 residues. Germline V lookup: CDR1 SGHTS, CDR2 YDEGEE. The CDR3 sequence: CASQPNFAQPQHF. CDR3 in DNA: TGTGCCAGCCAACCCAATTTCGCCCAGCCCCAGCATTTT. Drawing the rest from reference TRBV5-8 and TRBJ1-5, the complete variable domain is EAGVTQSPTHLIKTRGQQATLRCSPISGHTSVYWYQQALGLGLQFLLWYDEGEERNRGNFPPRFSGRQFPNYSSELNVNALELEDSALYLCASQPNFAQPQHFGDGTRLSIL.

CDR3 loop: CASSVASGGEIYEQYF. Here the CDR3 DNA reads TGTGCCAGCAGCGTAGCTTCAGGGGGAGAAATCTACGAGCAGTACTTC. The chain carries TRBV9 and TRBJ2-7; 7 nucleotides line up with TRBD1. V dropped 0 bases and J dropped 3; count of bases not matched to a gene: 9. The CDR3 extends over 16 amino acids. Germline values: CDR1 SGDLS, CDR2 YYNGEE.

V gene TRBV19 combines with J gene TRBJ2-1; 8 bases agree with TRBD2. The junction had 11 bases not matched to a gene; V was cut back by 9 bases and J by 7 bases. The CDR3 has 14 residues. Germline assignment: CDR1 LNHDA and CDR2 SQIVND (reference sequence). CDR3 nucleotides: TGTGCCAGCTTGAATCAAGCGGGAGCGAATGAGCAGTTCTTC. Residues: CASLNQAGANEQFF.

Note on this clone: This sample also contains other DNA sequences that code for the same CDR3. The V call is TRBV20-1, the J call TRBJ2-5, with D hard to call. The germline gives CDR1 DFQATT, CDR2 SNEGSKA (reference sequence). Trimming took 1 base from V and 4 from J, leaving 4 bases between them. The CDR3 consists of 11 residues. CDR3 amino acids: CSARVGETQYF. CDR3 nucleotides: TGCAGTGCTAGAGTCGGAGAGACCCAGTACTTC.

The chain employs TRBV10-1 and TRBJ2-5; D call uncertain. Trimming stripped 0 bases from V and 4 bases from J, with 6 bases between. CDR3 length: 13 residues. CDR1 and CDR2 from the germline V gene are WNHNN and SYGVQD (reference sequence). Here the CDR3 reads CASSESSRETQYF. Written as DNA, the CDR3 is TGCGCCAGCAGTGAGTCGAGCCGAGAGACCCAGTACTTC.

There are a few counts of this clone. J is TRBJ1-5 and V is TRBV5-1; unclear D gene. Trimming pared 4 bases from V and 7 bases from J, leaving 15 bases between. The CDR3 covers 14 residues. Germline lookup yields CDR1 SGHRS and CDR2 YFSETQ. DNA for the CDR3: TGCGCCAGCAGCGCGAGGGTGTCGGGCCAGCCCCAGCATTTT. Translation: CASSARVSGQPQHF.

This rearrangement joins TRBV5-1 to TRBJ2-5; 10 bases match TRBD2. V was pared by 4 bases and J by 7 bases, with 13 bases of the junction left unmatched. The germline V gene has CDR1 SGHRS and CDR2 YFSETQ. The CDR3 contains 16 residues. CDR3 bases: TGCGCCAGCAGCAGCGGACTAGCGGTTGCAGGGGCGACCCAGTACTTC. Translated: CASSSGLAVAGATQYF.

This sequence joins TRBV6-1 and TRBJ1-1; D is ambiguous. The CDR3 consists of 15 residues. Germline V CDR1 and CDR2: MNHNS, SASEGT. V was shortened by 1 base and J by 3 bases, with 12 bases between the two germline ends. In DNA form, the CDR3 reads TGTGCCAGCAGTGAAGTATGGGAAACCTACACTGAAGCTTTCTTT. Amino acid sequence: CASSEVWETYTEAFF.

The genes are TRBV28 and TRBJ1-3; D not certain. Germline-derived CDR1 and CDR2 are MDHEN and SYDVKM. Trimming removed 4 bases from V and 3 bases from J, with 7 bases in between. The CDR3 extends over 13 amino acids. This chain's CDR3 is CASSSTGGNTIYF. As DNA, the CDR3 is TGTGCCAGCAGTTCCACGGGTGGAAACACCATATATTTT.

This clone was seen only once. This sequence joins TRBV10-1 and TRBJ2-5; D could derive from TRBD1 or TRBD2 (5 bases each). This CDR3 region has 13 residues. Trimming stripped 6 bases from V and 7 bases from J, with 15 bases between. CDR1 is WNHNN and CDR2 is SYGVQD in the germline V gene (reference sequence). The CDR3 sequence is CASSPGTGMTQYF. For the CDR3, the DNA is TGCGCCAGCAGCCCCGGGACCGGGATGACCCAGTACTTC.

This clone appeared a few times. The chain uses TRBV28 and TRBJ2-7, with D maybe TRBD1 (5 bases). Germline CDR1 MDHEN, CDR2 SYDVKM. Trimming stripped 3 bases from V and 5 bases from J, with 14 bases between. The CDR3 totals 14 residues. The CDR3 DNA follows: TGTGCCAGCAGTTTGGCAAGGCCCAGGGACGAGCAGTACTTC. It yields the protein CASSLARPRDEQYF.

V and J are TRBV9 and TRBJ2-7; 10 bases line up with TRBD2. The length of the CDR3 is 15 residues. CDR1 SGDLS and CDR2 YYNGEE come from the germline V gene. V trimming: 3 bases; J trimming: 3 bases; junction bases outside the gene matches: 6. The CDR3 loop is CASSEGLAGVYEQYF. In DNA, the CDR3 is TGTGCCAGCAGCGAAGGGCTAGCGGGAGTCTACGAGCAGTACTTC. The whole variable domain, remainder taken from reference TRBV9 and TRBJ2-7, is DSGVTQTPKHLITATGQRVTLRCSPRSGDLSVYWYQQSLDQGLQFLIQYYNGEERAKGNILERFSAQQFPDLHSELNLSSLELGDSALYFCASSEGLAGVYEQYFGPGTRLTVT.

The V and J genes are TRBV5-1 and TRBJ2-3, with 10 positions matching TRBD1. Germline V gene sequence: CDR1 SGHRS, CDR2 YFSETQ. This CDR3 spans 15 amino acids. Trimming took 3 bases from V and 2 from J; bases not matched to a gene: 3. The CDR3 region is CASSSGTGDTDTQYF. DNA for the CDR3: TGCGCCAGCAGCTCCGGGACAGGGGACACAGATACGCAGTATTTT.

The rearrangement uses TRBV5-4 and TRBJ2-7; no reliable D call. Germline values: CDR1 SGHNT, CDR2 YYREEE (reference sequence). V lost 0 bases and J 6 bases, leaving 4 bases between the germline ends. CDR3 length equals 11 residues. CDR3 amino acids: CASSLGLEQYF. DNA of the CDR3: TGTGCCAGCAGCTTGGGCCTCGAGCAGTACTTC. Based on the CDR3 plus reference TRBV5-4 and TRBJ2-7, the full variable domain is ETGVTQSPTHLIKTRGQQVTLRCSSQSGHNTVSWYQQALGQGPQFIFQYYREEENGRGNFPPRFSGLQFPNYSSELNVNALELDDSALYLCASSLGLEQYFGPGTRLTVT.

The chain employs TRBV5-1 and TRBJ2-5; 7 nucleotides align to TRBD1. V dropped 0 bases and J dropped 5; count of bases not matched to a gene: 7. Germline V gives CDR1 SGHRS, CDR2 YFSETQ. The CDR3 is 15 residues long. The CDR3 nucleotides are TGCGCCAGCAGCTTGGCCTGGACAGGCTATGAGACCCAGTACTTC. Protein sequence: CASSLAWTGYETQYF.